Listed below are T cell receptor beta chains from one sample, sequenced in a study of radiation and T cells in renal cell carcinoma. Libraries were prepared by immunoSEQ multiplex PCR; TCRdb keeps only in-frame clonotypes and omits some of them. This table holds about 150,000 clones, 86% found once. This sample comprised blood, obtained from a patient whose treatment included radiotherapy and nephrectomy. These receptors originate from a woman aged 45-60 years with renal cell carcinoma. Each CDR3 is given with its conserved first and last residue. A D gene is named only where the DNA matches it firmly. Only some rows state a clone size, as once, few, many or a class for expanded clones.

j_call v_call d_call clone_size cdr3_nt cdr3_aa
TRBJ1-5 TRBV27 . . TGTGGTTCCTCGAGAGGTGGCAATCAGCCCCAGCATTTT CGSSRGGNQPQHF
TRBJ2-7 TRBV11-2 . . TGTGCCAGCAGCTTACGGAGGCGCTACGAGCAGTACTTC CASSLRRRYEQYF
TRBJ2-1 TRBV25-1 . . TGTGCCAGCAGTGAATATTGGGAGCTGTTGGCCTACAATGAGCAGTTCTTC CASSEYWELLAYNEQFF
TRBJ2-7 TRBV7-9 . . TGTGCCAGCAGCTTAGAGGGCGGGACCTACGAGCAGTACTTC CASSLEGGTYEQYF
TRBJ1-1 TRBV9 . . TGTGCCAGCAGCGTAGAGGGGACCACAATGAACACTGAAGCTTTCTTT CASSVEGTTMNTEAFF
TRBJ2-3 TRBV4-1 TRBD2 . TGCGCCAGCAGCCTCACTAGCGGGGAGACAGATACGCAGTATTTT CASSLTSGETDTQYF
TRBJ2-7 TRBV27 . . TGTGCCAGCAGTACCCGAGGGGGGGGACCCTACGAGCAGTACTTC CASSTRGGGPYEQYF
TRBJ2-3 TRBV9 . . TGTGCCAGCAGCTTACGTTCAACAGATACGCAGTATTTT CASSLRSTDTQYF
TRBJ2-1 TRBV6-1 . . TGTGCCAGCAGTGAACTTTGGGGGGCAATGGCCTACAATGAGCAGTTCTTC CASSELWGAMAYNEQFF
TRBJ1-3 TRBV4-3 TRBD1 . TGCGCCAGCAGCCAGAGGGGGCTATATGGAAACACCATATATTTT CASSQRGLYGNTIYF
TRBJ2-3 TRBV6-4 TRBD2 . TGTGCCAGCAGTGACGGGACTAGCGGCACAGATACGCAGTATTTT CASSDGTSGTDTQYF
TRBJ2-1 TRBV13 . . TGTGCCAGCAGCTTAGTGTCTTTGGATACTGGGGGCAATGAGCAGTTCTTC CASSLVSLDTGGNEQFF
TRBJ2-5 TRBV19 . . TGTGCCAGTAGTCCGGGACTTCAAGAGACCCAGTACTTC CASSPGLQETQYF
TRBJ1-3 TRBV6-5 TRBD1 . TGTGCCAGCAGTTACGCACTGGGACAGCTAGGAAACACCATATATTTT CASSYALGQLGNTIYF
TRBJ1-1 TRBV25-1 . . TGTGCCAGCAGTGAAGGGAACAGGTCTCCCCTAATCGAAGCTTTCTTT CASSEGNRSPLIEAFF
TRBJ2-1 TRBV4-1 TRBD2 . TGCGCCAGCAGCCGTCCCGGGACTAGCGGGAGGTCTCTCTACAATGAGCAGTTCTTC CASSRPGTSGRSLYNEQFF
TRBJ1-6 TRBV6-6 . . TGTGCCAGCACGGCCGGGTGGTGGGGGACCAATTCACCCCTCCACTTT CASTAGWWGTNSPLHF
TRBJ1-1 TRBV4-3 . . TGCGCCAGCAGCCAAGATCGGTCGACAGTTATCACTGAAGCTTTCTTT CASSQDRSTVITEAFF
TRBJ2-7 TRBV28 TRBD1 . TGTGCCAGCAGAGGACAGGGGATCTACCGGCAGTACTTC CASRGQGIYRQYF
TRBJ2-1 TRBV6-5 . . TGTGCCAGCAGTTACTCGCGGGGCTCCTACAATGAGCAGTTCTTC CASSYSRGSYNEQFF
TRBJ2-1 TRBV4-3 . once TGCGCCAGCAGCCAAGATATCCGGAGCTCCTACAATGAGCAGTTCTTC CASSQDIRSSYNEQFF
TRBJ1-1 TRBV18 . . TGTGCCAGCTCACCGAGGGTGGGTCTGAACACTGAAGCTTTCTTT CASSPRVGLNTEAFF
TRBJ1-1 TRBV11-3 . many TGTGCCAGCAGCTTAGACGGACGGGATGGGAGCACTGAAGCTTTCTTT CASSLDGRDGSTEAFF
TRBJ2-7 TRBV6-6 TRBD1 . TGTGCCAGCAGTGCCAATACAGGGGGCGAGCAGTACTTC CASSANTGGEQYF
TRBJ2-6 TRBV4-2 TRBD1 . TGTGCCAGCAGCTCGGACAGACAGGGGTCCTCTGGGGCCAACGTCCTGACTTTC CASSSDRQGSSGANVLTF
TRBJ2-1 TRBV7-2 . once TGTGCCAGCAGCTTAGAGACGGATGGGGAGCAGTTCTTC CASSLETDGEQFF
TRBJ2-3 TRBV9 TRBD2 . TGTGCCAGCAGCCCCATGGGGGGGGGCACAGATACGCAGTATTTT CASSPMGGGTDTQYF
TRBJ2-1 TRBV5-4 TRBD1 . TGTGCCAGCAGCTTTGGTTCCCCATCGGGACAGGGAGACAATGAGCAGTTCTTC CASSFGSPSGQGDNEQFF
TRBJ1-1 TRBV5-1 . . TGCGCCAGCAGCTTGGTCCGGGAGAACACTGAAGCTTTCTTT CASSLVRENTEAFF
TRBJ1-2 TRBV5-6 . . TGTGCCAGCAGCTTGGGGAGCTACCGAGGTGGCTACACCTTC CASSLGSYRGGYTF
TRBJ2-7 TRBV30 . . TGTGCCTGGAGCCTCGGACCTTCGTACGAGCAGTACTTC CAWSLGPSYEQYF
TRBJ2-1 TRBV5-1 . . TGCGCCAGTAGATTAGCGGATGAGCAGTTCTTC CASRLADEQFF
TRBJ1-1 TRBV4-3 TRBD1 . TGCGCCAGCAGCTTACGACAGGGGACTGAGAACACTGAAGCTTTCTTT CASSLRQGTENTEAFF
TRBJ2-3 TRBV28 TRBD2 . TGTGCCAGCACGACCGGGACTAGCGGGAGGACAGATACGCAGTATTTT CASTTGTSGRTDTQYF
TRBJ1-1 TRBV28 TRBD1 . TGTGCCAGCAGTGGGGGGGACAGGGGACATGCTTTCTTT CASSGGDRGHAFF
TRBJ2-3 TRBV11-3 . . TGTGCCAGCAGCCACGAAGGGTCCACAGATACGCAGTATTTT CASSHEGSTDTQYF
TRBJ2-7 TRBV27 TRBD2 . TGTGCCAGCAGCCCGGGGAGGGGACTAGCGGGAGTGGAGCAGTACTTC CASSPGRGLAGVEQYF
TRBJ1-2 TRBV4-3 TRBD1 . TGCGCCAGCAGCCAGACAGGGTTGAGCGGCTACACCTTC CASSQTGLSGYTF
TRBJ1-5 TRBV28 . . TGTGCCAGCACCAAGGGGGATCAGCCCCAGCATTTT CASTKGDQPQHF
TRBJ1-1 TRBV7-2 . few TGTGCCAGCAGACACCAGGGGACTGAAGCTTTCTTT CASRHQGTEAFF
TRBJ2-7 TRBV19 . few TGTGCCACCTCAGGGACAAGCTACGAGCAGTACTTC CATSGTSYEQYF
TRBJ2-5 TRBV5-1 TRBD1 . TGCGCCAGCGCAATGGGAGACAGGGCACAAGAGACCCAGTACTTC CASAMGDRAQETQYF
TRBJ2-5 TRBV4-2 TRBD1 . TGTGCCAGCAGCCAAGAGATCTTAGGAAGGACAGGAGGAGAGACCCAGTACTTC CASSQEILGRTGGETQYF
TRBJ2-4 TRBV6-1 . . TGTGCCAGCCGGGCGACCTGGGTAGAAAACATTCAGTACTTC CASRATWVENIQYF
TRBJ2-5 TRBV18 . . TGTGCCAGTTCGATGAATCAAGAGACCCAGTACTTC CASSMNQETQYF
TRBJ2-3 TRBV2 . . TGTGCCAGCAGTGCAAGGGGGTCCAGAGATACGCAGTATTTT CASSARGSRDTQYF
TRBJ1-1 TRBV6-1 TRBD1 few TGTGCCAGCAGTGACAGGGGGCACACTGAAGCTTTCTTT CASSDRGHTEAFF
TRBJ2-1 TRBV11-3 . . TGTGCCAGCAGCTTAGTTGGGGCTGAGCAGTTCTTC CASSLVGAEQFF
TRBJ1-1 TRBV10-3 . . TGTGCCATCAGTGAGCGGGTAATGAACACTGAAGCTTTCTTT CAISERVMNTEAFF
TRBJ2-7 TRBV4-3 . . TGCGCCAGCAGCCAAGAATGGTCCGGGTTAGGCTACGAGCAGTACTTC CASSQEWSGLGYEQYF
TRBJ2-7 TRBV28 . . TGTGCCAGCACTGACCTTAGACGGGGATTCGGTGAGCAGTACTTC CASTDLRRGFGEQYF
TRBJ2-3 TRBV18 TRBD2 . TGTGCCAGCTCACCCGTTGTGACTAGCGTGAGCACAGATACGCAGTATTTT CASSPVVTSVSTDTQYF
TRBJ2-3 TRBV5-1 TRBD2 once TGCGCCAGCAGCTTGGTCCTAGCGGGATACACAGATACGCAGTATTTT CASSLVLAGYTDTQYF
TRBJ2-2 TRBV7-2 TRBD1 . TGTGCCAGCAGCTCTGGACAGGGGGCGGGCACCGGGGAGCTGTTTTTT CASSSGQGAGTGELFF
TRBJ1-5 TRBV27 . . TGTGCCAGCAGTTCCAGGGTCAATCAGCCCCAGCATTTT CASSSRVNQPQHF
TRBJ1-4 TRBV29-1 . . TGCAGCGCCCGGGTCGCAACTAATGAAAAACTGTTTTTT CSARVATNEKLFF
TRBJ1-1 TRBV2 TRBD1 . TGTGCCAGCAGCGGGACAGGGATCACTGAAGCTTTCTTT CASSGTGITEAFF